The TCR beta chain described here comes from a study of blood T cell repertoires in COVID-19. At the level of the study: Acute and convalescent COVID-19 samples came from the United States, Italy and Spain. T cells, B-cell-depleted T cells, or PBMCs provided the cDNA or gDNA that served as material.

In the original workflow: Using reference gene primer amplification, nucleated cell counts were estimated. Profiling relied on immunoSEQ multiplex PCR, and the TCRdb table lists in-frame clones only, not all of them. D and trimming were read from the DNA, whereas the V and J calls and clone size are those reported in that table. Among about 190,000 clones listed, roughly 90% were seen once. J lost 4 bases, V lost 0 bases, and 8 bases had no gene match. Per the germline V gene, CDR1 is LNHNV and CDR2 is YYDKDF (reference sequence). The CDR3 is 17 amino acids. This sequence was found in a man aged 45-60 years with acute or convalescent COVID-19. The sample taken for sequencing was peripheral blood. The rearrangement links TRBV15 to TRBJ2-1; 8 positions match TRBD1. The CDR3 DNA is TGTGCCACCAGCAGAGATCTTGGACAGGGACCGTACAATGAGCAGTTCTTC. This gives the protein CATSRDLGQGPYNEQFF.